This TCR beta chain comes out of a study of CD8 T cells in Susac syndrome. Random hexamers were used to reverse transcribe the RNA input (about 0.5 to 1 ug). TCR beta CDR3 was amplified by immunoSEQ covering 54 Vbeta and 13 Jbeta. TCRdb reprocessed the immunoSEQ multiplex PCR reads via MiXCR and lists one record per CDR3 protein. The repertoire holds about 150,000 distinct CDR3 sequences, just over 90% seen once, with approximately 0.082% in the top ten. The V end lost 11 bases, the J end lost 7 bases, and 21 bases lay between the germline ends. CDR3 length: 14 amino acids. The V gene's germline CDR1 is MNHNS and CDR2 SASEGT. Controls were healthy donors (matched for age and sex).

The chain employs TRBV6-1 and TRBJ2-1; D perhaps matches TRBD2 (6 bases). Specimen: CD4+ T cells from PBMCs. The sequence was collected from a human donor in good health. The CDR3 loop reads CAHRERARGNEQFF. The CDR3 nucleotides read TGTGCCCACCGGGAGAGAGCTAGAGGGAATGAGCAGTTCTTC.